Presented here are 24 T cell receptor beta chains from one specimen sequenced in a study of T cells in women clearing cervical HPV infection. Here immunoSEQ multiplex PCR was the method, and the copy in TCRdb shows in-frame clones only, minus some. This sample's table has 20,000 or so clones. Material: blood buffy coat. Source of these receptors: a woman aged 18 to 75 with a cervical HPV16 infection that either progressed to CIN3+ or cleared (not recorded which).

As to this clone: The sequenced fragment ends 3 residues before the CDR3 boundary, so the rest is inferred from the germline J gene. The chain is built from TRBV2 and TRBJ2-1; D remains unclear. Germline V gene data show CDR1 as SNHLY and CDR2 as FYNNEI. V lost 6 bases and J 0 bases, leaving 12 bases between the germline ends. The CDR3 consists of 15 residues. CDR3 sequence: CASSAQAISYNEQFF. The sequenced part of the CDR3 DNA is TGTGCCAGCAGCGCTCAGGCTATCTCCTACAATGAG.

To note about this clone: Read data end 3 residues before the CDR3 end; the end is taken from the germline J gene. The chain couples TRBV19 to TRBJ2-7, with TRBD1 identical over 8 bases. V lost 4 bases, J lost 0 bases, and 8 bases stayed unmatched. The CDR3 sequence is 16 residues long. The germline V gene has CDR1 LNHDA and CDR2 SQIVND (reference sequence). The CDR3 loop is CASSNLQGTGSYEQYF. The CDR3 DNA, read in part, is TGTGCCAGTAGTAACCTCCAGGGGACAGGCTCCTACGAG.

As to this clone: The read ends 3 residues before the CDR3 terminus; that terminus is restored from the germline J gene. The rearrangement uses TRBV20-1 and TRBJ2-7; TRBD2 aligns across 12 bases. V gave up 2 bases and J gave up 4 bases; unmatched junction bases: 6. CDR3 size: 15 residues. Germline V lookup: CDR1 DFQATT, CDR2 SNEGSKA (reference sequence). CDR3 bases read: TGCAGTGCTAGACCCCTAGCGGGAGGGGATTACGAG. Translation gives CSARPLAGGDYE. The whole CDR3 reads CSARPLAGGDYEQYF.

On this clone itself: The sequenced fragment ends 3 residues before the CDR3 boundary, so the rest is inferred from the germline J gene. The rearrangement uses TRBV20-1 and TRBJ2-3; TRBD2 matches at 10 bases. V lost 0 bases and J lost 4; bases outside the gene matches: 10. The germline V gene has CDR1 DFQATT and CDR2 SNEGSKA (reference sequence). CDR3 length: 17 amino acids. This CDR3 reads CSARDQGTSATADTQYF. The part of the CDR3 DNA that was read is TGCAGTGCTAGAGATCAGGGGACTAGCGCCACGGCAGATACG.

To note about this clone: The read ends 3 residues before the CDR3 terminus; that terminus is restored from the germline J gene. This chain links TRBV6-1 with TRBJ2-2; 9 nucleotides match TRBD1. CDR3 length equals 15 residues. The V segment lost 4 bases and the J segment 4 bases; nucleotides outside the gene matches: 4. Germline CDR1 is MNHNS and CDR2 is SASEGT. The covered CDR3 bases are TGTGCCAGCAGTGGAGGGACAGGGCTCACCGGGGAG. Protein sequence: CASSGGTGLTGE. The CDR3 reads in full as CASSGGTGLTGELFF.

On this clone: The read stops 3 residues short of the end of the CDR3; the missing end is completed from the germline J gene. The rearrangement links TRBV10-3 to TRBJ2-1; TRBD1 agrees at 11 bases. The CDR3 runs 14 residues. J gave up 6 bases and V 7 bases, and 5 bases lay outside the gene matches. Germline V gene sequence: CDR1 ENHRY, CDR2 SYGVKD. Incomplete CDR3 DNA: TGTGCCATCACCGGGACAGGGGGTTTCAATGAG. It yields the protein CAITGTGGFNE. The full CDR3 protein is CAITGTGGFNEQFF.

Remarks on this clone: Coverage ceases 3 residues before the CDR3 finishes, and the germline J gene fills in the end. This sequence joins TRBV28 and TRBJ2-3; 8 bases are a match to TRBD2. The V gene's germline CDR1 is MDHEN and CDR2 SYDVKM. The CDR3 has 17 residues. V lost 5 bases and J lost 0; bases outside the gene matches: 10. Here the CDR3 reads CASSELGTSLSTDTQYF. CDR3 DNA (partial): TGTGCCAGCAGTGAGCTAGGGACTAGTCTAAGCACAGATACG.

In regard to this clone: The CDR3 end is not reached by the read, which stops 3 residues before it; the germline J gene fills it in. This chain joins TRBV27 and TRBJ2-1; 11 bases align to TRBD2. Trimming took 0 bases from V and 6 from J; bases not matched to a gene: 7. Germline V CDR1 and CDR2: MNHEY, SMNVEV (reference sequence). The CDR3 is 17 residues long. The chain's CDR3 is CASSLSLAGVDVNEQFF. The sequenced part of the CDR3 DNA is TGTGCCAGCAGTTTATCACTAGCGGGAGTGGATGTCAATGAG.

As concerns this clone: The read is 3 residues too short to cover the CDR3 end, so that end is filled in from the germline J gene. The genes are TRBV18 and TRBJ2-1, with D uncertain. The CDR3 sequence is 17 residues long. CDR1 is KGHSH and CDR2 is LQKENI in the germline V gene. Trimming took 0 bases from V and 8 from J, leaving 20 bases between them. CDR3 sequence reads: CASSPPSRSPSRDEQFF. CDR3 DNA, as far as it was read: TGTGCCAGCTCACCACCTAGCCGGAGCCCTAGTCGCGATGAG. The full variable domain, with the rest looked up from reference TRBV18 and TRBJ2-1, is NAGVMQNPRHLVRRRGQEARLRCSPMKGHSHVYWYRQLPEEGLKFMVYLQKENIIDESGMPKERFSAEFPKEGPSILRIQQVVRGDSAAYFCASSPPSRSPSRDEQFFGPGTRLTVL.

Turning to this clone: The missing CDR3 end, 3 residues past where the read stops, is filled in from the germline J gene. This chain uses TRBV20-1 with TRBJ2-7; 7 bases map to TRBD1. CDR3 length: 14 residues. Trimming at V came to 3 bases and at J to 3 bases, leaving 8 bases not matched to a gene. Germline V lookup: CDR1 DFQATT, CDR2 SNEGSKA (reference sequence). The CDR3 bases that were read are TGCAGTGCTAGTAGGGACAGCTACCTCTACGAG. Translating gives CSASRDSYLYE. The CDR3, in full, reads CSASRDSYLYEQYF.

To note about this clone: The CDR3 extends 3 residues past the end of the read, so its final part is completed from the germline J gene. V is TRBV5-1 and J is TRBJ1-3, with unresolved D. Per the germline V gene, CDR1 is SGHRS and CDR2 is YFSETQ. The V and J ends lost 7 bases and 4 bases respectively, with 15 bases between them. This CDR3 has 14 residues. This CDR3 is CASAATLGGNTIYF. The sequenced CDR3 bases are TGCGCCAGCGCGGCGACACTAGGCGGAAACACC.

Turning to this clone: The read ends 3 residues before the CDR3 terminus; that terminus is restored from the germline J gene. This rearrangement joins TRBV19 to TRBJ2-5; D might be TRBD2 (6 bases). The CDR3 is 13 amino acids. V was shortened by 4 bases and J by 2 bases, with 8 bases between the two germline ends. The germline V gene encodes CDR1 LNHDA and CDR2 SQIVND (reference sequence). CDR3 residues: CASSKAGQETQYF. The sequenced CDR3 bases are TGTGCCAGTAGTAAGGCGGGGCAAGAGACC.

Incomplete CDR3 DNA: TGTGCCAGCAGTGGGACAGGTGGGCGGGAGACC. Protein sequence: CASSGTGGRET. The complete CDR3 sequence is CASSGTGGRETQYF. The chain combines TRBV6-1 with TRBJ2-5; 7 bases align to TRBD1. The read gets to within 3 residues of the CDR3 end, and the germline J gene fills in the rest. The CDR3 sequence is 14 residues long. V lost 4 bases to trimming and J lost 5 bases; unmatched junction nucleotides: 7. The germline CDR1 and CDR2 sequences are MNHNS and SASEGT.

Worth noting for this clone: Read data end 3 residues before the CDR3 end; the end is taken from the germline J gene. The genes are TRBV19 and TRBJ2-7; 7 bases match TRBD1. The V and J ends lost 7 bases and 5 bases, in that order; junction bases with no gene match: 8. The CDR3 is 13 amino acids. The germline V gene has CDR1 LNHDA and CDR2 SQIVND (reference sequence). The DNA read from the CDR3 is TGTGCCAGTACAAACAGGGGCGGCGACGAG. Translating it yields CASTNRGGDE. The entire CDR3 protein reads CASTNRGGDEQYF.

As to this clone: Sequencing ends 3 residues short of the CDR3 end; the germline J gene provides the rest. The chain uses TRBV19 and TRBJ1-1, with 7 bases aligning to TRBD1. V dropped 4 bases and J dropped 7; count of bases not matched to a gene: 6. Per germline, CDR1 LNHDA and CDR2 SQIVND (reference sequence). CDR3 length: 13 residues. CDR3 bases read: TGTGCCAGTAGTACGCGGACAGGTCGTGAA. Amino acids: CASSTRTGRE. The full CDR3 is CASSTRTGREAFF.

To note about this clone: Read sequence stops 3 residues before the CDR3 end, and the germline J gene provides the missing end. The J gene is TRBJ2-3, the V gene TRBV5-1; TRBD2 aligns across 11 bases. The CDR3 has 16 amino acids. CDR1 is SGHRS and CDR2 is YFSETQ in the germline V gene. The V and J ends lost 4 bases and 2 bases, in that order; junction bases with no gene match: 6. The sequenced part of the CDR3 DNA is TGCGCCAGCAGCACTTTAGCGGGAGGGCTCACAGATACG. Its protein product is CASSTLAGGLTDT. The complete CDR3 sequence is CASSTLAGGLTDTQYF.

A remark on this clone: The CDR3 end falls 3 residues outside the read, so it is completed with the germline J gene. The chain uses TRBV19 and TRBJ2-2, with D perhaps TRBD2 (7 bases). The ends were cut back, 5 bases at V and 6 bases at J, with 13 bases in the middle. The germline V gene has CDR1 LNHDA and CDR2 SQIVND (reference sequence). The CDR3 extends over 14 amino acids. The sequenced part of the CDR3 DNA is TGTGCCAGTAGTTCAGGCGGGGGCCCCGGGGAG. Translation: CASSSGGGPGE. The full CDR3 reads CASSSGGGPGELFF.

The DNA read from the CDR3 is TGTGCCAGCAGCGAGGACAAATTCAATGAG. Encoded protein: CASSEDKFNE. The complete CDR3 protein is CASSEDKFNEQFF. The chain is built from TRBV7-7 and TRBJ2-1; weak D call: TRBD1 (5 bases). The missing CDR3 end, 3 residues past where the read stops, is filled in from the germline J gene. In germline, CDR1 is SSHAT, CDR2 FNYEAQ (reference sequence). V was shortened by 5 bases and J by 6 bases, with 11 bases between the two germline ends. The length of the CDR3 is 13 residues.

As regards this clone: The read gets to within 3 residues of the CDR3 end, and the germline J gene fills in the rest. V gene TRBV4-1 combines with J gene TRBJ1-6; D unresolved. Germline V CDR1 and CDR2: MGHRA, YSYEKL. Trimming took off 3 bases at V and 9 bases at J, with 15 bases between the two ends. The CDR3 has 15 amino acids. CDR3 residues: CASSQAALVSSPLHF. CDR3 DNA (partial): TGCGCCAGCAGCCAGGCCGCTCTGGTCTCTTCACCC.

On this clone: The read ends 3 residues early relative to the CDR3; the germline J gene fills the gap. This chain connects TRBV19 to TRBJ1-3; no firm D call. This CDR3 contains 15 residues. CDR1 and CDR2 from the germline V gene are LNHDA and SQIVND (reference sequence). The V gene lost 1 base and the J gene lost 2 bases, with 9 bases spanning the gap. Incomplete CDR3 DNA: TGTGCCAGTAGTATAGGCGGATCCCCTGGAAACACC. As protein: CASSIGGSPGNT. The entire CDR3 sequence reads CASSIGGSPGNTIYF.

Worth noting for this clone: Read sequence stops 3 residues before the CDR3 end, and the germline J gene provides the missing end. The chain links TRBV19 to TRBJ1-2, with D uncertain. Germline CDR1 is LNHDA and CDR2 is SQIVND (reference sequence). This CDR3 has 12 residues. The sequenced part of the CDR3 DNA is TGTGCCAGTAGTATACAAGGCGGGGGC. This encodes CASSIQGGG. The full CDR3 protein reads CASSIQGGGYTF.

Comments on this clone: The read ends 3 residues shy of where the CDR3 ends; the end is completed using the germline J gene. The rearrangement uses TRBV19 and TRBJ1-1; 7 bases align to TRBD1. This CDR3 contains 18 residues. In germline, CDR1 is LNHDA, CDR2 SQIVND (reference sequence). With V trimmed by 6 bases and J by 0 bases, 16 bases remained unmatched. The part of the CDR3 DNA that was read is TGTGCCAGTAGCCGCGTCGAAGGGGGCAGGCGGATGAACACTGAA. This codes for CASSRVEGGRRMNTE. The CDR3 in full is CASSRVEGGRRMNTEAFF.

Concerning this clone itself: With the read ending 3 residues before the CDR3 end, the germline J gene is used to fill in that end. J is TRBJ2-2 and V is TRBV5-1; TRBD2 matches 13 bases. V gave up 1 base and J gave up 7 bases; unmatched junction bases: 4. Germline CDR1 reads SGHRS; CDR2 reads YFSETQ. CDR3 length: 16 residues. The sequenced part of the CDR3 DNA is TGCGCCAGCAGCTTGATACTAGCGGGAGGGGTCGGGGAG. It translates to CASSLILAGGVGE. The entire CDR3 is CASSLILAGGVGELFF.

In regard to this clone: Other nucleotide sequences from this sample produce the same CDR3. The sequenced CDR3 bases are TGTGCCAGCAGCGTCGGACAGGGGCTTAACTATGGC. Translating gives CASSVGQGLNYG. The full CDR3 reads CASSVGQGLNYGYTF. The chain combines TRBV13 with TRBJ1-2; 9 bases are a match to TRBD1. With the read ending 3 residues before the CDR3 end, the germline J gene is used to fill in that end. In germline, CDR1 is PRHDT, CDR2 FYEKMQ (reference sequence). With V trimmed by 5 bases and J by 1 base, 5 bases remained unmatched. The CDR3 extends over 15 amino acids.